The next 4 T cell receptor beta chains were all read from a single sample in a study of regulatory T cells in long-lasting Graves disease. Time point described: persistent/refractory GD, antithyroid drugs over 5 years with positive TRAb. The TCR library was made from RNA extracted from PBMCs. TCR beta libraries were built with iRepertoire HTBI primers and Arm-PCR of CDR3 regions. TCRdb passed the multiplex PCR reads through MiXCR, listing each CDR3 protein once. The profile shows approximately 440,000 distinct CDR3 sequences, roughly a quarter of them singletons. The sequenced sample was peripheral blood mononuclear cells (PBMCs), obtained when the disease was refractory, from a patient treated with antithyroid drugs. The receptor set was obtained from a female donor with Graves disease.

This CDR3 reads CASIGEMNTEAFF. The DNA for the CDR3 is TGTGCCAGCATCGGCGAAATGAACACTGAAGCTTTCTTT. The gene calls are TRBV6-1 and TRBJ1-1; no reliable D call. The CDR3 sequence is 13 residues long. V lost 7 bases to trimming and J lost 0 bases, with 9 bases between them. In germline, CDR1 is MNHNS, CDR2 SASEGT.

This clonotype was found many times. The rearrangement joins TRBV28 to TRBJ2-2; TRBD2 agrees at 14 bases. This CDR3 is built from 18 residues. Germline V gene data show CDR1 as MDHEN and CDR2 as SYDVKM. With V trimmed by 6 bases and J by 7 bases, 13 bases remained unmatched. CDR3 protein: CASRGLAGGFLDGGELFF. The CDR3 coding sequence is TGTGCCAGCAGAGGACTAGCGGGAGGTTTTCTCGATGGCGGGGAGCTGTTTTTT.

This clonotype has just one count. V gene TRBV10-3 combines with J gene TRBJ1-2; tentative D call: TRBD1 (6 bases). The CDR3 runs 17 residues. The V gene's germline CDR1 is ENHRY and CDR2 SYGVKD. Trimming shortened V by 4 bases and J by 7 bases, and 25 bases separated the two germline ends. CDR3 DNA: TGTGCCATCAGTGTCAGGGGACCAACAGGTTCCCCCCGTGGCTACACCTTC. This gives the protein CAISVRGPTGSPRGYTF.

This clonotype was seen a few times. The chain couples TRBV7-9 to TRBJ2-2, with no clear D. The germline gives CDR1 SEHNR, CDR2 FQNEAQ (reference sequence). The CDR3 loop spans 17 amino acids. V was trimmed by 5 bases and J by 4 bases, leaving 20 bases between them. The CDR3, as DNA: TGTGCCAGCAGCGAGCTTAGGTTCCAGCGCGGCACCGGGGAGCTGTTTTTT. Its translation: CASSELRFQRGTGELFF.